This T cell receptor (beta chain) was sequenced during a study of blood T cell repertoires in COVID-19 (dated by TCRdb to 2018 to 2020). As for the study more broadly: The collaborator samples originated in the United States, Italy and Spain and spanned the acute and convalescent phases of COVID-19. The prospective study material was composed of cDNA or gDNA derived from T cells, B-cell-depleted T cells, or PBMCs. Subjects who had been exposed to COVID-19, were actively infected with it, or had recovered from it provided the deeply sampled blood TCRbeta repertoires that made up the dataset. The repertoires were released in a freely available public database intended as a resource for research on the immune response to SARS-CoV-2. Samples came from the ongoing ImmuneRACE study (first 160 participants) plus 1,254 subjects from 6 global collaborators. Nearly every sample came with metadata listing a de-identified subject ID, COVID-19 status, age in years and sex. Where HLA class I and class II types were available, the types were taken from metadata supplied by the sample provider, not from assay-based typing.

One collaborating source in Seattle enrolled patients during active infection and followed them longitudinally through the course of disease. Collaborating institutions collected whole blood in K2EDTA tubes following their own protocols. For TCRbeta analysis, collaborators shipped samples in one of three forms: frozen whole blood, isolated PBMCs, or DNA extracted from either of those sample types. In regard to this clone: The antigen it recognizes is unknown. One base away there is no much larger clone; base qualities are not given.

TCRbeta CDR3 regions were amplified from genomic DNA by means of the immunoSEQ Assay, a bias-controlled multiplex PCR. Per the authors' processing: Nucleated cell counts per sample were estimated from amplification of reference gene primers within the assay. To quantify the absolute abundance of each unique TCRbeta CDR3 rearrangement, sequence reads were collapsed and filtered. For each sample, productive Simpson clonality was calculated as the square root of Simpson's diversity index over productive rearrangements. This immuneACCESS table, as held by TCRdb, lists in-frame sequences with V and J called but not all clones. Of the missing ones, under half trace to an unresolved V gene in checked studies; the others have no known cause. V and J calls and clone size come straight from that table; D and trimming were deduced from the DNA. The sample table records around 170,000 clones; around 90% of these occur just once. The ten largest clonotypes hold less than 0.7% of the sample.

From the germline V gene, CDR1 is SNHLY and CDR2 is FYNNEI. Reading from cysteine to phenylalanine, the CDR3 counts 15 amino acids. This entry keeps only the CDR3 DNA: 45 bases, framed from base 1. From V the trimming removes 5 bases and from J it removes 0 bases, while the gene matches leave 6 bases of the junction unaccounted for. General conclusions and limits of the study: The quantity of clinical and demographic metadata differed by source and by participant and was supplied without curation.

The sequenced material came from peripheral blood. This chain is built from TRBV2 and TRBJ1-2, and 7 junctional nucleotides match TRBD1. This clonotype was sampled from a man aged 55-75 years with COVID-19, enrolled during active disease. In nucleotide form, the sequence is TGTGCCAGCAGTAGGGACAGATCAGCTAACTATGGCTACACCTTC. Protein translation: CASSRDRSANYGYTF.